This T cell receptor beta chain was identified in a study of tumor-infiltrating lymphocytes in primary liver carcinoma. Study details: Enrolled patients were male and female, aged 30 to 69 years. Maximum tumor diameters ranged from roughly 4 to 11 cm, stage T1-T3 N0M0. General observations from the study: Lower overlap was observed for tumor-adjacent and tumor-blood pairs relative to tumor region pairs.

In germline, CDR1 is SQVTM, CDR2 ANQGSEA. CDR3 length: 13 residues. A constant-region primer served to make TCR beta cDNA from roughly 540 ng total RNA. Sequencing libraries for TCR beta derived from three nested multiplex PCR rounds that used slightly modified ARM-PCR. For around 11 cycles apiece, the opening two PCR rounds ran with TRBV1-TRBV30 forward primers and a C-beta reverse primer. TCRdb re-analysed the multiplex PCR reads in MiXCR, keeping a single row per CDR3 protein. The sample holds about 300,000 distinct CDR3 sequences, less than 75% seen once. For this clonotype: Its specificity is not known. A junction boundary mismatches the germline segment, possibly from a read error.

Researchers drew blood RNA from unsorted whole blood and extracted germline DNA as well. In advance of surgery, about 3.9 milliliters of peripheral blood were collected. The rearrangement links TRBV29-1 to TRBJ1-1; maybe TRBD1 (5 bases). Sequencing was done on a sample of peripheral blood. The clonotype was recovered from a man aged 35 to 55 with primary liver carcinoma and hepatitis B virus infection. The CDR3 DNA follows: TGCAGCGGTAGCAGGGTGCTAAACACTGGAGCTTTCTTT. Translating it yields CSGSRVLNTGAFF.